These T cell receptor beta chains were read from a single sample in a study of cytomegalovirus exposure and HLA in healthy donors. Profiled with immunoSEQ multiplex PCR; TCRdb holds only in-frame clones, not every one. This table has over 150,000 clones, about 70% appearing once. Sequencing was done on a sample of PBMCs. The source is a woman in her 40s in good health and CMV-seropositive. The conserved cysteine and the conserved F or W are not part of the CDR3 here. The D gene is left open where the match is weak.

cdr3_aa: SVVPAGNEKLF; v_call: TRBV29-1; j_call: TRBJ1-4; d_call: NA
cdr3_aa: ASRERGGLSYEQY; v_call: TRBV27; j_call: TRBJ2-7; d_call: NA
cdr3_aa: ASRFPGGRYQPQH; v_call: TRBV28; j_call: TRBJ1-5; d_call: TRBD1
cdr3_aa: ASSLAGGSPEAF; v_call: TRBV7-2; j_call: TRBJ1-1; d_call: NA
cdr3_aa: AIKRDSSYNEQF; v_call: TRBV10-3; j_call: TRBJ2-1; d_call: TRBD1
cdr3_aa: ASSYGDRANTEAF; v_call: TRBV6-5; j_call: TRBJ1-1; d_call: TRBD1
cdr3_aa: ASSLARANTEAF; v_call: TRBV5-1; j_call: TRBJ1-1; d_call: NA
cdr3_aa: ASSSQVGQGRKGYT; v_call: TRBV28; j_call: TRBJ1-2; d_call: TRBD1
cdr3_aa: ASSLTGGGGVGTEAF; v_call: TRBV27; j_call: TRBJ1-1; d_call: NA
cdr3_aa: SAKILGEKLF; v_call: TRBV29-1; j_call: TRBJ1-4; d_call: NA
cdr3_aa: ASNTPWATGELF; v_call: TRBV19; j_call: TRBJ2-2; d_call: NA
cdr3_aa: ASSPGQSDSPLH; v_call: TRBV5-1; j_call: TRBJ1-6; d_call: NA
cdr3_aa: ASSLGAKGKLF; v_call: TRBV2; j_call: TRBJ1-4; d_call: NA
cdr3_aa: ASSHSSNEQF; v_call: TRBV4-2; j_call: TRBJ2-1; d_call: NA
cdr3_aa: SVYDRGNTGELF; v_call: TRBV29-1; j_call: TRBJ2-2; d_call: TRBD1
cdr3_aa: ASSLWGGPEQY; v_call: TRBV28; j_call: TRBJ2-7; d_call: NA
cdr3_aa: ASSESSGGTQETQY; v_call: TRBV25-1; j_call: TRBJ2-5; d_call: TRBD2
cdr3_aa: ASSFSSDTEAF; v_call: TRBV5-5; j_call: TRBJ1-1; d_call: NA
cdr3_aa: ASSPDREVEKLF; v_call: TRBV18; j_call: TRBJ1-4; d_call: TRBD1
cdr3_aa: SAPSAATQY; v_call: TRBV20-1; j_call: TRBJ2-3; d_call: NA
cdr3_aa: ASSPSGSTKNIQY; v_call: TRBV6-5; j_call: TRBJ2-4; d_call: TRBD2
cdr3_aa: ASTHRGLASDTQY; v_call: TRBV6-5; j_call: TRBJ2-3; d_call: TRBD2
cdr3_aa: ASSLAPGYGYT; v_call: TRBV7-3; j_call: TRBJ1-2; d_call: NA
cdr3_aa: ASRNNEQY; v_call: TRBV2; j_call: TRBJ2-7; d_call: NA
cdr3_aa: ASSLVDAKDTQY; v_call: TRBV5-1; j_call: TRBJ2-3; d_call: NA
cdr3_aa: ASSQLAGTTSRDTQY; v_call: TRBV4-3; j_call: TRBJ2-3; d_call: TRBD2
cdr3_aa: ASSMKGQLYSNQPQH; v_call: TRBV19; j_call: TRBJ1-5; d_call: TRBD1
cdr3_aa: ASTSGLLQY; v_call: TRBV6-1; j_call: TRBJ2-7; d_call: NA